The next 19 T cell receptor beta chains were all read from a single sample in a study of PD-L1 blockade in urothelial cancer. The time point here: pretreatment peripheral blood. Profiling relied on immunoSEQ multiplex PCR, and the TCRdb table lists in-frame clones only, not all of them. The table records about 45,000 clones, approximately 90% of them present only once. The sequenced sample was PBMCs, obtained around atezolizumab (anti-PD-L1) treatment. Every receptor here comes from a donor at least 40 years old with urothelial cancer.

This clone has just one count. CDR3 coding DNA: TGCGCCAGCAGCTTCCCGACTAGACGCCTCTACAATGAGCAGTTCTTC. It codes for CASSFPTRRLYNEQFF. The chain employs TRBV5-1 and TRBJ2-1; a weak D match, TRBD2 (6 bases). The CDR3 contains 16 residues. Germline CDR1 and CDR2: SGHRS and YFSETQ. V shed 2 bases and J shed 3 bases, with 15 bases lying between them.

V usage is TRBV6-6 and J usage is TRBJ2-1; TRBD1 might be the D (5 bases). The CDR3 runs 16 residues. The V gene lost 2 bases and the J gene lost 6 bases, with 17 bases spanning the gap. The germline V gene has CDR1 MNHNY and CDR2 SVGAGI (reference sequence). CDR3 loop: CASSYPPKQGGNEQFF. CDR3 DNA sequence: TGTGCCAGCAGTTACCCGCCCAAGCAGGGCGGCAATGAGCAGTTCTTC.

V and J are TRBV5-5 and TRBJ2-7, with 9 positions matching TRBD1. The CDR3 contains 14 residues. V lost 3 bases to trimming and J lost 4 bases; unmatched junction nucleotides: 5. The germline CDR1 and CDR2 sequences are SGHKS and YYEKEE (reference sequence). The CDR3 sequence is CASSWGTGRYEQYF. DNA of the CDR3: TGTGCCAGCAGCTGGGGGACAGGGAGGTACGAGCAGTACTTC.

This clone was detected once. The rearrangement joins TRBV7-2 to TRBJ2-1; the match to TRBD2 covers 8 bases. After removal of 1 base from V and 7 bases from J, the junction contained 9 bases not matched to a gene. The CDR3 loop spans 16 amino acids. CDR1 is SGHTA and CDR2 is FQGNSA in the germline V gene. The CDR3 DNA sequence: TGTGCCAGCAGCTTAGTGGGAGCGGGAGATGGTAATGAGCAGTTCTTC. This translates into CASSLVGAGDGNEQFF.

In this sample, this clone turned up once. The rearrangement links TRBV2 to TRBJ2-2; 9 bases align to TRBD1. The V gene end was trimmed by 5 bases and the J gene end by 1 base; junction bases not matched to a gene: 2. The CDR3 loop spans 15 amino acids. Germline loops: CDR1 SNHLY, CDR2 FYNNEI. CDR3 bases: TGTGCCAGCAGTCCGGGACAGGGGAACACCGGGGAGCTGTTTTTT. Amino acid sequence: CASSPGQGNTGELFF.

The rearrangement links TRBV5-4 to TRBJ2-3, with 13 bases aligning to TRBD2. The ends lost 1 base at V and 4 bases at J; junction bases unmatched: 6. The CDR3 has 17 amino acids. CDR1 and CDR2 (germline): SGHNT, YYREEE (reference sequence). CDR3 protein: CASSLKGLAGRADTQYF. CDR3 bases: TGTGCCAGCAGCTTGAAGGGACTAGCGGGACGGGCAGATACGCAGTATTTT.

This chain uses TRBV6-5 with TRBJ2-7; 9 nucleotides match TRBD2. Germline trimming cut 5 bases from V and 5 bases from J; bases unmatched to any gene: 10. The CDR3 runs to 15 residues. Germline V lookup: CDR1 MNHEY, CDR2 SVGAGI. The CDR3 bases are TGTGCCAGCAGTAACGGACTAGCGAGGGACCACGAGCAGTACTTC. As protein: CASSNGLARDHEQYF.

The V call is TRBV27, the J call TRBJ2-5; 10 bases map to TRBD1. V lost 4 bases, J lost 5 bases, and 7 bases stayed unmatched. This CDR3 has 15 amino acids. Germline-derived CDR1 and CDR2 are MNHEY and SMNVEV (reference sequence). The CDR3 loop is CASSSLGTGVETQYF. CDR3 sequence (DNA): TGTGCCAGCAGTTCACTTGGGACAGGGGTGGAGACCCAGTACTTC.

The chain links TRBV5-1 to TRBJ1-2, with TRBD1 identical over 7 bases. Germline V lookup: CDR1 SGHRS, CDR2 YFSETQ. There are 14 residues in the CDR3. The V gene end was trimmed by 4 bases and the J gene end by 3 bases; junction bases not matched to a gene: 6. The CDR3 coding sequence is TGCGCCAGCAGCCCAGGGGGGTACGACTATGGCTACACCTTC. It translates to CASSPGGYDYGYTF.

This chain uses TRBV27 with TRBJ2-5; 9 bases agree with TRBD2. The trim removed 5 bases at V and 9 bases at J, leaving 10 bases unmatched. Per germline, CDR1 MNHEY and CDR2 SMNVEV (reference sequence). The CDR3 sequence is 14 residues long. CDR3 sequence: CASSPQWREGAQYF. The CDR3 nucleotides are TGTGCCAGCAGTCCCCAGTGGCGGGAGGGGGCCCAGTACTTC.

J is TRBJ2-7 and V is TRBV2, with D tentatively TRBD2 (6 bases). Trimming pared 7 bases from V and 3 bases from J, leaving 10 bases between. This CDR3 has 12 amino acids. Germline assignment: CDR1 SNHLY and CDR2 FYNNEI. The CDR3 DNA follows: TGTGCCAGCACTGGGGGGAACTACGAGCAGTACTTC. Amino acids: CASTGGNYEQYF.

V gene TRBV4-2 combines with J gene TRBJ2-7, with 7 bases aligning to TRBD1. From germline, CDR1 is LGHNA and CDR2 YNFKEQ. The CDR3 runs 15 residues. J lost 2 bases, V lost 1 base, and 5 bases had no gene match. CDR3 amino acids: CASSQATGQPYEQYF. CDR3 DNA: TGTGCCAGCAGCCAAGCCACGGGACAGCCCTACGAGCAGTACTTC.

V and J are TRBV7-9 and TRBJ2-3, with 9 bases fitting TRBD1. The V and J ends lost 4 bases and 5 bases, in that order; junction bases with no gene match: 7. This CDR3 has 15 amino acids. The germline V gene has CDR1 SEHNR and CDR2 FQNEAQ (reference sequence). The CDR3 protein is CASSWGGQGLDTQYF. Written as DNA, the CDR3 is TGTGCCAGCAGCTGGGGGGGACAGGGATTAGATACGCAGTATTTT.

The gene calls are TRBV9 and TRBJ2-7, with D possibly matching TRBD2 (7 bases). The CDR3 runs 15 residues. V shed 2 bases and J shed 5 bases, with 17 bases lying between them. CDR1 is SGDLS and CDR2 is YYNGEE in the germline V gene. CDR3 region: CASSVGGGATDEQYF. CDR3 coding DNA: TGTGCCAGCAGCGTGGGAGGGGGGGCTACGGACGAGCAGTACTTC.

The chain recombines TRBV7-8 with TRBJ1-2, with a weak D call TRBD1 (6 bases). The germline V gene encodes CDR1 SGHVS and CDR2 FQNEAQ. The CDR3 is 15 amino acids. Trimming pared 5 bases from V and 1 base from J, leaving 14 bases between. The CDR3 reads CASSTWGQVNYGYTF. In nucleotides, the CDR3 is TGTGCCAGCAGCACGTGGGGGCAGGTTAACTATGGCTACACCTTC.

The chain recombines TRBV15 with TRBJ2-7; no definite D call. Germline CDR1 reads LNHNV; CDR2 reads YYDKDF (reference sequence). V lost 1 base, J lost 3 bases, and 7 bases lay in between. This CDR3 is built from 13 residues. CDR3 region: CATSRGRGYEQYF. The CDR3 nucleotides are TGTGCCACCAGCAGAGGCAGAGGCTACGAGCAGTACTTC.

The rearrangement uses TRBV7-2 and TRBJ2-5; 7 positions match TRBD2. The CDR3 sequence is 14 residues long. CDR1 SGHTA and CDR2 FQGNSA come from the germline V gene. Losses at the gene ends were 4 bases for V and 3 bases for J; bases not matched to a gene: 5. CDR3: CASSSAGLKETQYF. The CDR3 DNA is TGTGCCAGCAGCTCGGCGGGACTAAAAGAGACCCAGTACTTC.

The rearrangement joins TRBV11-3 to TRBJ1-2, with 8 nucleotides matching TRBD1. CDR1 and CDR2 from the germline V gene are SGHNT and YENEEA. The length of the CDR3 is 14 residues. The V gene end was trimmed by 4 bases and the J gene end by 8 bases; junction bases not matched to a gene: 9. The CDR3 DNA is TGTGCCAGCAGCTCCCAGGGGGCGATGAGCGGCTACACCTTC. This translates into CASSSQGAMSGYTF.

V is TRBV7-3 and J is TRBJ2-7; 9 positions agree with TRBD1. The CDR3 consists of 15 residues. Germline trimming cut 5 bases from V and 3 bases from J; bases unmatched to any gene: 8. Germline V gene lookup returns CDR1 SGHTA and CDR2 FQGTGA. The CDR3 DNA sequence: TGTGCCAGCAGCCTGACCGGGACAGGGCTCTACGAGCAGTACTTC. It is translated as CASSLTGTGLYEQYF.